The present TCR beta chain was sequenced within a study of blood T cell repertoires in COVID-19. Germline lookup yields CDR1 SEHNR and CDR2 FQNEAQ (reference sequence). With 5 bases clipped from V and 3 bases from J, the junction kept 9 bases outside the gene matches. The CDR3 runs 15 residues. The data were produced by immunoSEQ multiplex PCR, yet TCRdb's version contains in-frame clones alone and is incomplete. The table lists approximately 230,000 clones, approximately 84% of them singletons. This chain uses TRBV7-9 with TRBJ1-1, with 7 nucleotides matching TRBD1. Sequenced: PBMCs or T cells enriched from blood (not recorded which). The clonotype comes from a middle-aged man who had recovered from COVID-19. This chain's CDR3 is CASSLGQAVYTEAFF. The CDR3 nucleotides are TGTGCCAGCAGCCTAGGACAGGCGGTTTACACTGAAGCTTTCTTT.